This T cell receptor beta chain was observed in a study of CD8+CD57+ T cells in acquired aplastic anemia. Turning to the study itself: Recorded DNA amounts for sorted CD4+ and CD8+ cells had an average of around 3 ug.

This clonotype was seen many times. Its antigen is not identified. Study-level findings and limits: Found in both controls and patients were almost 30 CD8+ CDR3 sequences.

For sequencing, patients were chosen who had shown expansion of CD8+CD57+ cells by flow cytometry. Diagnosis of severe acquired aplastic anemia applied to all patients. Patients had not yet gotten any therapy when their blood was taken for sampling. V lost 2 bases and J lost 3, with 10 bases in between. The CDR3 loop spans 14 amino acids. Per germline, CDR1 SGHTA and CDR2 FQGNSA. The use of genomic DNA as template underpinned the TCR beta VDJ and CDR3 profiling. MiXCR was run by TCRdb on the reads, yielding one entry per CDR3 protein. The sample yields roughly 180,000 distinct CDR3 sequences, 63% seen once.

The sequenced material came from sorted CD4+, CD8+, or CD8+CD57+ T cells (not recorded which) from PBMCs. The chain combines TRBV7-2 with TRBJ1-2, with D possibly being TRBD1 (5 bases). This TCR came from a human donor with aplastic anemia. The CDR3 sequence: CASSLFRDDYGYTF. The DNA of the CDR3 is TGTGCCAGCAGCTTATTTAGGGACGACTATGGCTACACCTTC.